Each of the 19 T cell receptor beta chains below was sequenced from the same sample in a study of lymphopenia after photon versus proton radiotherapy. Here immunoSEQ multiplex PCR was the method, and the copy in TCRdb shows in-frame clones only, minus some. Of more than 60,000 clones in the sample, 70% to 90% were seen once. The sample here was peripheral blood, taken from a patient treated with photon-based radiotherapy. Receptor source: a man between 40 and 49 years old with gastric cancer.

The V gene is TRBV6-5, the J gene TRBJ2-7; TRBD1 aligns across 7 bases. This CDR3 has 13 residues. The J segment lost 6 bases and the V segment lost 0 bases, leaving 2 bases of the junction unmatched. In germline, CDR1 is MNHEY, CDR2 SVGAGI. This CDR3 is CASSYSSGGEQYF. In nucleotides, the CDR3 is TGTGCCAGCAGTTACTCGTCAGGGGGCGAGCAGTACTTC.

This clone appeared a single time. The chain employs TRBV21-1 and TRBJ2-1; TRBD2 was called by the table and not checked on the DNA. TRBV21-1 is a pseudogene segment. This CDR3 is 17 amino acids long. The CDR3 loop reads CASSAGTSGGAYNEQFF. The CDR3 coding sequence is TGTGCCAGCAGCGCCGGGACTAGCGGGGGGGCCTACAATGAGCAGTTCTTC.

This sequence joins TRBV7-3 and TRBJ2-3; 13 nucleotides match TRBD2. V dropped 1 base and J dropped 1; count of bases not matched to a gene: 2. Germline CDR1 SGHTA, CDR2 FQGTGA. The CDR3 is 17 residues long. The CDR3 DNA reads as TGTGCCAGCAGCTTAAGGGGGACTAGCGGGGGCACAGATACGCAGTATTTT. Encoded protein: CASSLRGTSGGTDTQYF.

The chain combines TRBV18 with TRBJ2-7; unclear D gene. V lost 3 bases, J lost 1 base, and 7 bases lay in between. The CDR3 is 13 amino acids. Germline V gives CDR1 KGHSH, CDR2 LQKENI. CDR3 coding DNA: TGTGCCAGCTCACCTGCCGGGTCCTACGAGCAGTACTTC. The encoded protein is CASSPAGSYEQYF.

The chain links TRBV5-1 to TRBJ1-2; 8 nucleotides align to TRBD1. V was pared by 0 bases and J by 0 bases, with 4 bases of the junction left unmatched. Germline CDR1 SGHRS, CDR2 YFSETQ. The CDR3 covers 16 residues. DNA of the CDR3: TGCGCCAGCAGCTTGGCCAGGGGGCCCACTAACTATGGCTACACCTTC. Translated, it gives CASSLARGPTNYGYTF.

Written as DNA, the CDR3 is TGTGCCAGCGGACGACAGGAACTTTATGGCTACACCTTC. Protein product: CASGRQELYGYTF. V gene TRBV5-6 combines with J gene TRBJ1-2, with D tentatively TRBD1 (6 bases). Between the trimmed V and J ends, which lost 7 bases and 5 bases, there was a span of 15 bases. This CDR3 has 13 residues. Germline loops: CDR1 SGHDT, CDR2 YYEEEE.

The rearrangement uses TRBV11-1 and TRBJ2-1, with a possible D match to TRBD2 (6 bases). Germline-derived CDR1 and CDR2 are SGHAT and FQDESV (reference sequence). The CDR3 is 15 amino acids. The V and J ends lost 5 bases and 1 base respectively, with 12 bases between them. CDR3 loop: CASSPRLGSYNEQFF. The CDR3 region has the DNA TGTGCCAGCAGCCCAAGACTAGGTTCCTACAATGAGCAGTTCTTC. Full variable domain (missing parts from reference TRBV11-1 and TRBJ2-1): EAEVAQSPRYKITEKSQAVAFWCDPISGHATLYWYRQILGQGPELLVQFQDESVVDDSQLPKDRFSAERLKGVDSTLKIQPAELGDSAMYLCASSPRLGSYNEQFFGPGTRLTVL.

The rearrangement joins TRBV7-9 to TRBJ1-2, with D possibly TRBD1 on 5 matching bases. With 4 bases removed from V and 7 bases from J, the gap between germline ends came to 16 bases. Germline loops: CDR1 SEHNR, CDR2 FQNEAQ (reference sequence). The CDR3 totals 14 residues. CDR3 in amino acids: CASSSDKTRGGYTF. The CDR3 DNA reads TGTGCCAGCAGCTCGGACAAGACGAGAGGTGGCTACACCTTC.

The chain is built from TRBV5-4 and TRBJ2-1, with D tentatively TRBD1 (6 bases). The CDR3 runs 14 residues. From germline, CDR1 is SGHNT and CDR2 YYREEE (reference sequence). Trimming shortened V by 0 bases and J by 4 bases, and 8 bases separated the two germline ends. This CDR3 is CASSLVGTYNEQFF. For the CDR3, the DNA is TGTGCCAGCAGCTTGGTGGGGACATACAATGAGCAGTTCTTC.

This chain links TRBV30 with TRBJ1-3; D is undetermined. Per germline, CDR1 GTSNPN and CDR2 SVGIG (reference sequence). The CDR3 extends over 13 amino acids. Trimming stripped 4 bases from V and 0 bases from J, with 7 bases between. The CDR3 protein is CAWITHSGNTIYF. CDR3 DNA sequence: TGTGCCTGGATAACGCACTCTGGAAACACCATATATTTT.

V gene TRBV6-6 combines with J gene TRBJ2-1, with 14 nucleotides matching TRBD2. The CDR3 loop spans 15 amino acids. Germline V gene lookup returns CDR1 MNHNY and CDR2 SVGAGI (reference sequence). The trim removed 5 bases at V and 6 bases at J, leaving 3 bases unmatched. CDR3 amino acids: CASSETSGGGNEQFF. The CDR3 DNA sequence: TGTGCCAGCAGTGAGACTAGCGGGGGGGGCAATGAGCAGTTCTTC.

This clone was picked up one time. The J gene is TRBJ2-3, the V gene TRBV12-5; D not resolved. Trimming took 1 base from V and 11 from J, leaving 16 bases between them. The CDR3 totals 14 residues. Germline V gene lookup returns CDR1 LGHNT and CDR2 FRNRAP. CDR3 residues: CASGLDQGGWEQYF. The CDR3 coding sequence is TGTGCTAGTGGTTTGGACCAAGGTGGGTGGGAGCAGTATTTT.

The V and J genes are TRBV7-2 and TRBJ1-2; a possible D gene is TRBD1 (6 bases). The CDR3 covers 13 residues. Germline CDR1 SGHTA, CDR2 FQGNSA. V lost 5 bases to trimming and J lost 5 bases, with 12 bases between them. The CDR3 region is CASSPQGPYGYTF. In DNA, the CDR3 is TGTGCCAGCAGCCCACAGGGTCCGTATGGCTACACCTTC.

This rearrangement joins TRBV11-2 to TRBJ2-2; D is unresolved. The CDR3 has 12 amino acids. The germline CDR1 and CDR2 sequences are SGHAT and FQNNGV. V was trimmed by 4 bases and J by 5 bases, leaving 5 bases between them. The CDR3 region is CASSSLTGELFF. In DNA, the CDR3 is TGTGCCAGCAGCTCCCTAACCGGGGAGCTGTTTTTT.

The chain carries TRBV4-1 and TRBJ2-3, with 12 bases that match TRBD2. After removal of 4 bases from V and 3 bases from J, the junction contained 11 bases not matched to a gene. The CDR3 is made up of 18 amino acids. Germline V gives CDR1 MGHRA, CDR2 YSYEKL. As DNA, the CDR3 is TGCGCCAGCAGCCGCGGAACTAGCGGGGGGCCACTGACAGATACGCAGTATTTT. The encoded protein is CASSRGTSGGPLTDTQYF.

The genes are TRBV7-2 and TRBJ1-1, with 8 bases matching TRBD1. Germline V CDR1 and CDR2: SGHTA, FQGNSA. The CDR3 runs 15 residues. The V segment lost 6 bases and the J segment 0 bases; nucleotides outside the gene matches: 6. The CDR3 sequence is CASRLGQVMNTEAFF. CDR3 DNA sequence: TGTGCCAGCAGGCTGGGACAGGTGATGAACACTGAAGCTTTCTTT. Together with reference TRBV7-2 and TRBJ1-1, the CDR3 gives the full variable domain: GAGVSQSPSNKVTEKGKDVELRCDPISGHTALYWYRQSLGQGLEFLIYFQGNSAPDKSGLPSDRFSAERTGGSVSTLTIQRTQQEDSAVYLCASRLGQVMNTEAFFGQGTRLTVV.

The V gene is TRBV11-2, the J gene TRBJ2-3; TRBD2 matches at 7 bases. Unmatched junction bases numbered 5, after V lost 2 bases and J lost 3 bases. Germline-derived CDR1 and CDR2 are SGHAT and FQNNGV. The CDR3 has 15 residues. The CDR3 region has the DNA TGTGCCAGCAGCTTATTCCTAGCGGAAACAGATACGCAGTATTTT. This encodes CASSLFLAETDTQYF.

This clone was picked up a small number of times. The rearrangement joins TRBV7-9 to TRBJ1-6; D is unclear. This CDR3 is built from 14 residues. Germline V gene lookup returns CDR1 SEHNR and CDR2 FQNEAQ (reference sequence). Trimming shortened V by 1 base and J by 4 bases, and 5 bases separated the two germline ends. The DNA for the CDR3 is TGTGCCAGCAGCTTAGAACAGTATAATTCACCCCTCCACTTT. This sequence encodes CASSLEQYNSPLHF.

This clone was observed a handful of times. The V call is TRBV30, the J call TRBJ1-1; TRBD1 matches 12 bases. This CDR3 contains 15 residues. Germline V CDR1 and CDR2: GTSNPN, SVGIG (reference sequence). V shed 6 bases and J 0 bases; nucleotides not matched to a gene: 5. The CDR3 nucleotides read TGTGCCTGTCCCGGGACAGGGGGCATGAACACTGAAGCTTTCTTT. Translation: CACPGTGGMNTEAFF.